The present T cell receptor (beta chain) was sequenced within a study of blood T cell repertoires in COVID-19. Clones were read by immunoSEQ multiplex PCR, and TCRdb kept only the in-frame ones, dropping some. The table records 55,000 to 75,000 clones, roughly 86% of them present only once. CDR1 is SGHRS and CDR2 is YFSETQ in the germline V gene. The V end was cut by 0 bases, the J end by 3 bases, with 19 bases between. CDR3 length: 17 amino acids. Sequenced input: peripheral blood. This chain uses TRBV5-1 with TRBJ2-7, with D perhaps TRBD1 (7 bases). This TCR was recovered from a man aged 55 to 70 with acute or convalescent COVID-19. The CDR3 reads CASSLEAPGAGGYEQYF. The CDR3 coding sequence is TGCGCCAGCAGCTTGGAGGCCCCGGGGGCAGGGGGCTACGAGCAGTACTTC.